This T cell receptor beta chain was sequenced during a study of beta chain features in type 1 diabetes. Looking at the study overall: All of the samples together had 107,917,701 sorted cells examined.

One heparinised draw, averaging around 0.12 L, was taken per donor. Each of the CD4+ naive, central memory, regulatory and stem cell-like memory populations was sorted via CD45RO/CCR7/CD25/CD127/CD95/CD27. Each sorted fraction was over 95% pure. Expressed TCRB transcripts were sequenced because the entire RNA isolate underwent reverse transcription. Sequencing was performed with immunoSEQ multiplex PCR; in TCRdb, only in-frame clones are kept and a portion is missing. The table lists hundreds of thousands of clones, around 15% of them singletons. Study-level findings and limits: All four CD4+ subsets of Type 1 diabetes patients contained TCRB CDR3s that were moderately but significantly shorter.

Notes on this clone: The antigen is unknown.

Germline V gene data show CDR1 as MGHDK and CDR2 as SYGVNS. Between the trimmed V and J ends, which lost 3 bases and 2 bases, there was a span of 9 bases. CDR3 length: 14 residues. The receptor was isolated from a man aged 18 to 30 with type 1 diabetes. The sequenced sample consisted of naive CD4+ T cells from blood. This sequence joins TRBV25-1 and TRBJ2-3; no reliable D call. Here the CDR3 reads CASSESRHTDTQYF. The CDR3 nucleotides are TGTGCCAGCAGTGAGAGCCGACACACAGATACGCAGTATTTT.